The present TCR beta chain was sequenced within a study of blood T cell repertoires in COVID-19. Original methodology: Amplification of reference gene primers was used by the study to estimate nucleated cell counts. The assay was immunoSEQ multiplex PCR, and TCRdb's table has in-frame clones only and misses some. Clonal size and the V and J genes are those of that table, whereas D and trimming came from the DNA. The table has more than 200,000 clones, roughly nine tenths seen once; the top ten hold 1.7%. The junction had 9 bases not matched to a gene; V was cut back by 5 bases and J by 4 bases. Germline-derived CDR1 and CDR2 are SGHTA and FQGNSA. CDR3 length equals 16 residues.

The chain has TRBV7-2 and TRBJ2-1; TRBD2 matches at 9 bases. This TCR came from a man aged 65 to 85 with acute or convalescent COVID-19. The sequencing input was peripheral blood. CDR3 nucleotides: TGTGCCAGCAGCCAGGGGCATAGCGGGGGATACAATGAGCAGTTCTTC. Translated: CASSQGHSGGYNEQFF. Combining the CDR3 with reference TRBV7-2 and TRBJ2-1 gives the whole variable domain GAGVSQSPSNKVTEKGKDVELRCDPISGHTALYWYRQSLGQGLEFLIYFQGNSAPDKSGLPSDRFSAERTGGSVSTLTIQRTQQEDSAVYLCASSQGHSGGYNEQFFGPGTRLTVL.